The rows below give T cell receptor beta chains drawn from one sample of a study of cytomegalovirus exposure and HLA in healthy donors. Sequenced by immunoSEQ multiplex PCR; TCRdb stores in-frame clones only, minus some. Of over 65,000 clones listed, roughly 75% were seen once; the top ten hold about 8.3%. Material for sequencing was PBMCs. The receptors stem from a man aged 60 to 69 in good health and CMV-seropositive. Both conserved end residues are part of each CDR3. The D gene is left open where the match is weak. Part of the rows lack a size; the others show once, few, many or a class for expanded clones.

DNA: TGCAGCGTAGGGGACAGTATGAACACTGAAGCTTTCTTT
CDR3: CSVGDSMNTEAFF
V: TRBV29-1
size: NA
J: TRBJ1-1
D: TRBD1

DNA: TGTGCCAGCAGCTTGGACAGGGTTCTTTCGAACACTGAAGCTTTCTTT
CDR3: CASSLDRVLSNTEAFF
V: TRBV5-4
size: NA
J: TRBJ1-1
D: NA

DNA: TGTGCCAGTAGTACTACAGGGGGTGATGGCTACACCTTC
CDR3: CASSTTGGDGYTF
V: TRBV19
size: few
J: TRBJ1-2
D: TRBD1

DNA: TGTGCCAGCAGCTTAGATTCAGTCTCTGGAAACACCATATATTTT
CDR3: CASSLDSVSGNTIYF
V: TRBV11-3
size: NA
J: TRBJ1-3
D: NA

DNA: TGTGCCAGCAGTGCCCGGACCGGGGGACCGTACTACGAGCAGTACTTC
CDR3: CASSARTGGPYYEQYF
V: TRBV6-1
size: NA
J: TRBJ2-7
D: NA

DNA: TGCGCCAGCAGCCGGGGGGGTTCCGATGGCTACACCTTC
CDR3: CASSRGGSDGYTF
V: TRBV5-1
size: NA
J: TRBJ1-2
D: NA

DNA: TGTGCCAGCAACCCGACAGGGGCAACCGGGGAGCTGTTTTTT
CDR3: CASNPTGATGELFF
V: TRBV11-2
size: NA
J: TRBJ2-2
D: TRBD1

DNA: TGTGCCAGCAAACCGAGGCAGGGGCCGGCCGGGGAGCTGTTTTTT
CDR3: CASKPRQGPAGELFF
V: TRBV27
size: NA
J: TRBJ2-2
D: NA

DNA: TGCGCCAGCAGCCCCTCTGGGGGAGGAGGCACTGAAGCTTTCTTT
CDR3: CASSPSGGGGTEAFF
V: TRBV5-1
size: NA
J: TRBJ1-1
D: NA

DNA: TGCGCCAGCAGCCGTAAGGACAACCCAGGGACCGGGGAGCTGTTTTTT
CDR3: CASSRKDNPGTGELFF
V: TRBV5-1
size: few
J: TRBJ2-2
D: NA

DNA: TGTGCCAGCAGCTCTCAAGACAGGGTTAATTCACCCCTCCACTTT
CDR3: CASSSQDRVNSPLHF
V: TRBV6-5
size: NA
J: TRBJ1-6
D: TRBD1

DNA: TGCGCCAGCAGTGAATCTAGCGGGGGACCTTACGAGCAGTACTTC
CDR3: CASSESSGGPYEQYF
V: TRBV10-2
size: NA
J: TRBJ2-7
D: TRBD2

DNA: TGCAGCGTTGAGGACACCCAAGAGACCCAGTACTTC
CDR3: CSVEDTQETQYF
V: TRBV29-1
size: NA
J: TRBJ2-5
D: NA

DNA: TGTGCCAGCAGCCTATTTCCCCAAGAGACCCAGTACTTC
CDR3: CASSLFPQETQYF
V: TRBV7-8
size: few
J: TRBJ2-5
D: NA

DNA: TGTGCCAGTAGTCCGCGGACAGTCTATGGCTACACCTTC
CDR3: CASSPRTVYGYTF
V: TRBV19
size: NA
J: TRBJ1-2
D: NA

DNA: TGCGCCAGCAGCCCGAGGGACAGGGGATTTACTCTGGGGGCCAACGTCCTGACTTTC
CDR3: CASSPRDRGFTLGANVLTF
V: TRBV5-1
size: NA
J: TRBJ2-6
D: TRBD1

DNA: TGTGCCAGCAGCTCTGGGACACCCACAGATACGCAGTATTTT
CDR3: CASSSGTPTDTQYF
V: TRBV5-6
size: NA
J: TRBJ2-3
D: NA

DNA: TGCGCCAGCAGCACGAGCTCCTATAATTCACCCCTCCACTTT
CDR3: CASSTSSYNSPLHF
V: TRBV5-1
size: NA
J: TRBJ1-6
D: NA

DNA: TGTGCCAGCAGCTTGTCCGGGCGGGCATACAATGAGCAGTTCTTC
CDR3: CASSLSGRAYNEQFF
V: TRBV5-8
size: NA
J: TRBJ2-1
D: NA

DNA: TGTGCCAGCAGCTTGGGACTTGAGCAAGAGACCCAGTACTTC
CDR3: CASSLGLEQETQYF
V: TRBV7-2
size: NA
J: TRBJ2-5
D: NA

DNA: TGTGCCAGCAGCTCTAGCGGGAGGCCCCTATACAATGAGCAGTTCTTC
CDR3: CASSSSGRPLYNEQFF
V: TRBV5-4
size: once
J: TRBJ2-1
D: TRBD2

DNA: TGTGCCAGCAGCCGGGGAGGGGCCGAGGGGGAGCTGTTTTTT
CDR3: CASSRGGAEGELFF
V: TRBV7-8
size: NA
J: TRBJ2-2
D: TRBD2

DNA: TGTGCCAGCAGCTTAGCGGCAGGGTTGAACACTGAAGCTTTCTTT
CDR3: CASSLAAGLNTEAFF
V: TRBV7-2
size: NA
J: TRBJ1-1
D: NA

DNA: TGTGCCAGCAGCCCTGATGGACTGGAAAACAATGAGCAGTTCTTC
CDR3: CASSPDGLENNEQFF
V: TRBV11-2
size: NA
J: TRBJ2-1
D: NA

DNA: TGTGCCAGCAGCCTCCGAATCGGTCCTAGCGGGTCCTACGAGCAGTACTTC
CDR3: CASSLRIGPSGSYEQYF
V: TRBV7-9
size: NA
J: TRBJ2-7
D: TRBD2

DNA: TGTGCCAGCAGTGCGGACAGGGGTCCCCAAGAGACCCAGTACTTC
CDR3: CASSADRGPQETQYF
V: TRBV25-1
size: NA
J: TRBJ2-5
D: TRBD1

DNA: TGTGCCAGCAGCACAGACAGGGGAAAGAATGAAAAACTGTTTTTT
CDR3: CASSTDRGKNEKLFF
V: TRBV5-5
size: NA
J: TRBJ1-4
D: TRBD1

DNA: TGCGCCAGCAGCTTGGCCGCGGGGGCGGGCACTGAAGCTTTCTTT
CDR3: CASSLAAGAGTEAFF
V: TRBV5-1
size: NA
J: TRBJ1-1
D: NA

DNA: TGTGCCAGCAGTGGACAGGGGTTGTCCTACGAGCAGTACTTC
CDR3: CASSGQGLSYEQYF
V: TRBV6-1
size: NA
J: TRBJ2-7
D: TRBD1

DNA: TGTGCCAGCAGAACAGGGGACAGACAAGAGACCCAGTACTTC
CDR3: CASRTGDRQETQYF
V: TRBV6-5
size: NA
J: TRBJ2-5
D: TRBD1

DNA: TGTGCCAGCAGTTTTGTTTCCGGGGGTCTCTTAGGCTACACCTTC
CDR3: CASSFVSGGLLGYTF
V: TRBV27
size: NA
J: TRBJ1-2
D: NA

DNA: TGTGCCAGTCCTGTGAGCAATCAGCCCCAGCATTTT
CDR3: CASPVSNQPQHF
V: TRBV6-1
size: NA
J: TRBJ1-5
D: NA

DNA: TGTGCCAGTATGTATAGGCAGGGAAACACCGGGGAGCTGTTTTTT
CDR3: CASMYRQGNTGELFF
V: TRBV19
size: NA
J: TRBJ2-2
D: NA

DNA: TGTGCCAGCAGACGGACAGGAGGTCCCGGGGAGCTGTTTTTT
CDR3: CASRRTGGPGELFF
V: TRBV7-6
size: NA
J: TRBJ2-2
D: TRBD1

DNA: TGTGCCAGTAGTATGAAACAGGGGGGAAAGCAGGTCACCGGGGAGCTGTTTTTT
CDR3: CASSMKQGGKQVTGELFF
V: TRBV19
size: NA
J: TRBJ2-2
D: TRBD1

DNA: TGCGCCAGCAGCCAAGCTCGGACAGGACCCAATGAGCAGTTCTTC
CDR3: CASSQARTGPNEQFF
V: TRBV4-1
size: NA
J: TRBJ2-1
D: TRBD1

DNA: TGTGCAAGTCGCCCCCGCGGCGGTACTCCCAATGTGAACACTGAAGCTTTCTTT
CDR3: CASRPRGGTPNVNTEAFF
V: TRBV12-2
size: NA
J: TRBJ1-1
D: NA

DNA: TGTGCCAGCAGCCCGACAGGGGTGGCCTACGAGCAGTACTTC
CDR3: CASSPTGVAYEQYF
V: TRBV2
size: once
J: TRBJ2-7
D: TRBD1

DNA: TGCGCCAGCAGCCAAGGGGGACTAGGCTCCTACGAGCAGTACTTC
CDR3: CASSQGGLGSYEQYF
V: TRBV4-1
size: NA
J: TRBJ2-7
D: TRBD2

DNA: TGTGCCAGCAGCCCCGAACTAGCTGCAGATACGCAGTATTTT
CDR3: CASSPELAADTQYF
V: TRBV7-9
size: few
J: TRBJ2-3
D: NA